The 5 T cell receptor beta chains reported below all come from one sample, sequenced in a study of response to subunit inactivated influenza vaccine. TCRdb reprocessed the RT-PCR reads with MiXCR, giving one entry per CDR3 protein. The sample has a few hundred thousand distinct CDR3 sequences; around 13% are singletons. The sample in question was PBMCs from blood, obtained 11 to 12 days after vaccination. The receptor set was obtained from a man aged 45-65 years who received an inactivated influenza vaccine.

This clonotype was seen many times. The chain carries TRBV10-3 and TRBJ2-1, with 11 bases fitting TRBD2. After removal of 4 bases from V and 7 bases from J, the junction contained 6 bases not matched to a gene. The CDR3 covers 15 residues. CDR1 is ENHRY, CDR2 SYGVKD, per germline. Written as DNA, the CDR3 is TGTGCCATCAGTGGGAGGACTAGCGGGCTGAATGAGCAGTTCTTC. Translating gives CAISGRTSGLNEQFF.

This clonotype was found a few times. The chain links TRBV12-3 or TRBV12-4 to TRBJ2-3; 14 bases line up with TRBD2. The J segment lost 4 bases and the V segment lost 3 bases, leaving 3 bases of the junction unmatched. The CDR3 contains 16 residues. CDR3 in DNA: TGTGCCAGCAGTTTGGGGGGACTAGCGGGAGCAGATACGCAGTATTTT. This gives the protein CASSLGGLAGADTQYF.

The chain is built from TRBV3-1 and TRBJ1-2; D call uncertain. The V end lost 6 bases, the J end lost 6 bases, and 11 bases lay between the germline ends. Germline CDR1 is LGHDT and CDR2 is YNNKEL (reference sequence). The CDR3 covers 12 residues. In DNA form, the CDR3 reads TGTGCCAGCAGTGGACTCTTCAATGGCTACACCTTC. Translated, it gives CASSGLFNGYTF.

This clonotype was seen many times. The V call is TRBV10-3, the J call TRBJ2-7; TRBD2 agrees at 7 bases. J was trimmed by 3 bases and V by 4 bases; bases with no gene match: 9. Germline CDR1 reads ENHRY; CDR2 reads SYGVKD. The length of the CDR3 is 15 residues. The CDR3 sequence is CAISASAGGGYEQYF. DNA for the CDR3: TGTGCCATCAGTGCCTCGGCCGGCGGGGGCTACGAGCAGTACTTC.

V is TRBV12-3 or TRBV12-4 and J is TRBJ2-7; 9 bases fit TRBD2. The CDR3 length is 13 residues. The trim removed 6 bases at V and 7 bases at J, leaving 7 bases unmatched. The CDR3 coding sequence is TGTGCCAGCAGCCCTGCGGGAGGGGGGGAGCAGTACTTC. Translation: CASSPAGGGEQYF.